The T cell receptor (beta chain) described here comes from a study of neurological immune-mediated disorders. In Maryland, USA, blood bank volunteers were the healthy controls. The sorted-subset TCR libraries were prepared using about 960,000 CD4+ or CD8+ T cells as the starting material. This clonotype was counted at least ten times. Antigen unknown. General study points: Expanded clones shared no CDR3 amino acid sequences across subjects, suggesting private repertoires in all groups. HTLV-1-associated myelopathy had the most TCR clonal expansion, and multiple sclerosis had the least, less than healthy controls.

TCRdb analysed the 5' RACE reads with MiXCR anew, one entry per CDR3 protein. The sample consists of more than 35,000 distinct CDR3 sequences, 6% to 7% of them appearing once. The sample comprised CD4+ T cells from blood. The TCR originated in a woman aged 40 to 50 in good health.

The CDR3 DNA reads as TGTGCCAGCAGCCTCCGACTAGCGGGAGTGACAGATACGCAGTATTTT. Translated, it gives CASSLRLAGVTDTQYF. This rearrangement joins TRBV3-1 to TRBJ2-3; 12 bases fit TRBD2. Germline CDR1 LGHDT, CDR2 YNNKEL (reference sequence). CDR3 length: 16 amino acids. The V segment lost 4 bases and the J segment 3 bases; nucleotides outside the gene matches: 5.